The rows below give T cell receptor beta chains drawn from one sample of a study of siplizumab effects on memory and regulatory T cells. TCRdb keeps only in-frame clones here, not all; method: immunoSEQ multiplex PCR. The sample shows over 70,000 clones, more than 85% of them seen only once. The sample was CD8+ T cells sorted from blood. The receptors derive from a human donor in good health. Each CDR3 is given with its conserved first and last residue. The order of the fields is clone size, V gene, D gene, J gene, CDR3 protein, CDR3 DNA. The D gene is left open where the match is weak. The size of a clone is reported for some rows only, either as once, few or many, or as a class for expanded clones.

once	TRBV19	-	TRBJ2-6	CASSPDNSGANVLTF	TGTGCCAGTAGTCCCGACAACTCTGGGGCCAACGTCCTGACTTTC
-	TRBV7-2	TRBD2	TRBJ2-1	CASSGILAATTYNEQFF	TGTGCCAGCAGCGGGATCCTAGCGGCTACCACCTACAATGAGCAGTTCTTC
-	TRBV5-1	TRBD2	TRBJ2-1	CASSLGAGGVYEQFF	TGCGCCAGCAGCTTGGGGGCGGGAGGGGTCTATGAGCAGTTCTTC
-	TRBV6-1	-	TRBJ2-3	CASSEVITPVREYF	TGTGCCAGCAGTGAAGTAATAACACCCGTCCGGGAGTATTTT
-	TRBV19	TRBD2	TRBJ2-1	CASRIGSSGGYNEQFF	TGTGCCAGTAGGATAGGTAGTAGCGGGGGATACAATGAGCAGTTCTTC
-	TRBV7-9	TRBD1	TRBJ2-5	CASSSPAGQGTVETQYF	TGTGCCAGCAGCTCCCCCGCCGGACAGGGGACGGTGGAGACCCAGTACTTC
-	TRBV30	-	TRBJ2-3	CAYKITDTQYF	TGTGCCTACAAGATCACAGATACGCAGTATTTT
-	TRBV7-9	-	TRBJ2-5	CASSSGLQETQYF	TGTGCCAGCAGCTCGGGACTGCAAGAGACCCAGTACTTC
-	TRBV7-9	-	TRBJ2-3	CASSPQGGDTQYF	TGTGCCAGCAGCCCACAGGGGGGGGATACGCAGTATTTT
-	TRBV5-6	-	TRBJ2-2	CASSLDQRRHTGELFF	TGTGCCAGCAGCTTGGATCAGCGGAGACACACCGGGGAGCTGTTTTTT
-	TRBV11-3	-	TRBJ2-1	CASSPGPNEQFF	TGTGCCAGCAGCCCTGGGCCTAATGAGCAGTTCTTC
-	TRBV15	TRBD1	TRBJ2-7	CATSRASQGVGEQYF	TGTGCCACCAGCAGAGCCTCACAGGGGGTGGGCGAGCAGTACTTC
-	TRBV9	TRBD1	TRBJ1-2	CASSVGQGSYTF	TGTGCCAGCAGCGTCGGACAGGGGAGCTACACCTTC
-	TRBV9	TRBD2	TRBJ2-7	CASSPPAGTSGIYEQYF	TGTGCCAGCAGCCCCCCAGCTGGGACTAGCGGGATCTACGAGCAGTACTTC
-	TRBV10-2	-	TRBJ1-5	CASSRDKVNQPQHF	TGCGCCAGCAGTCGTGACAAGGTCAATCAGCCCCAGCATTTT
-	TRBV2	-	TRBJ2-3	CASSGTLNTQYF	TGTGCCAGCAGTGGGACCCTAAATACGCAGTATTTT
-	TRBV19	TRBD2	TRBJ2-2	CASSIPGRGNTGELFF	TGTGCCAGTAGTATACCTGGGAGGGGGAACACCGGGGAGCTGTTTTTT
once	TRBV7-9	-	TRBJ2-7	CASSLSRSYEQYF	TGTGCCAGCAGCTTAAGTAGATCCTACGAGCAGTACTTC
-	TRBV11-1	-	TRBJ1-1	CASSYGTEALEAFF	TGTGCCAGCAGCTACGGGACGGAGGCCCTTGAAGCTTTCTTT
once	TRBV6-5	-	TRBJ2-6	CASATAGANVLTF	TGTGCCAGCGCGACGGCTGGGGCCAACGTCCTGACTTTC
once	TRBV5-8	TRBD2	TRBJ2-7	CASSPPGTSFYEQYF	TGTGCCAGCAGTCCGCCGGGGACTAGCTTCTACGAGCAGTACTTC
-	TRBV19	TRBD2	TRBJ2-1	CATAGTSGDNEQFF	TGTGCCACAGCCGGGACTAGCGGTGACAATGAGCAGTTCTTC
-	TRBV29-1	-	TRBJ2-2	CSVEEGTGELFF	TGCAGCGTTGAAGAGGGGACCGGGGAGCTGTTTTTT
-	TRBV2	-	TRBJ2-7	CASSEFNQSGRPIDEQYF	TGTGCCAGCAGTGAATTCAATCAATCGGGACGCCCAATAGACGAGCAGTACTTC
-	TRBV4-2	-	TRBJ2-2	CASSHPDSNTGELFF	TGTGCCAGCAGCCACCCAGACTCGAACACCGGGGAGCTGTTTTTT
-	TRBV27	TRBD2	TRBJ2-7	CASGLAGAYEQYF	TGTGCCAGCGGCCTAGCGGGAGCCTACGAGCAGTACTTC